A selection of T cell receptor beta chains follows, all from one sample in a study of PD-1 and CTLA-4 blockade in melanoma. The table came from immunoSEQ multiplex PCR; TCRdb's copy has only in-frame clones and leaves some out. The sample carries about 31,000 clones, less than 95% recorded once. The sample here was CD8+ T cells from peripheral blood, taken from a patient given anti-PD-1 treatment. The receptors here all came from a human donor with melanoma. The CDR3 runs from the conserved cysteine through the conserved F or W. The order of the fields is J gene, D gene, clone size, V gene, CDR3 protein, CDR3 DNA. The D gene is left open where the match is weak. Clone size is stated in some rows and not others, as once, few, many or a class when expanded.

>TRBJ2-7|TRBD2|.|TRBV30
CAWSVASGGDEQYF
TGTGCCTGGAGTGTAGCTAGCGGGGGGGACGAGCAGTACTTC
>TRBJ2-1|.|once|TRBV2
CASRPKGSSYNEQFF
TGTGCCAGCAGGCCGAAGGGGAGCTCCTACAATGAGCAGTTCTTC
>TRBJ2-1|TRBD1|.|TRBV7-6
CASSLGTGGENEQFF
TGTGCCAGCAGCTTAGGGACAGGGGGTGAGAATGAGCAGTTCTTC
>TRBJ2-2|.|.|TRBV9
CASSVASPRELFF
TGTGCCAGCAGCGTAGCCAGTCCGAGGGAGCTGTTTTTT
>TRBJ2-7|.|.|TRBV29-1
CSVVRESYEQYF
TGCAGCGTTGTTAGGGAATCCTACGAGCAGTACTTC
>TRBJ1-2|.|.|TRBV5-1
CASSFGTYYGYTF
TGCGCCAGCAGCTTCGGGACCTATTATGGCTACACCTTC
>TRBJ1-1|.|.|TRBV3-1/TRBV3-2
CASSQGDDRVAFF
TGTGCCAGCAGCCAAGGTGACGACCGGGTGGCTTTCTTT
>TRBJ2-1|TRBD2|.|TRBV13
CASSLEGLAGVGNEQFF
TGTGCCAGCAGCTTAGAGGGACTAGCGGGAGTGGGTAATGAGCAGTTCTTC
>TRBJ2-7|.|.|TRBV7-9
CASSLGTYEQYF
TGTGCCAGCAGCTTAGGTACCTACGAGCAGTACTTC
>TRBJ1-3|.|.|TRBV19
CASSLYGVSGNTIYF
TGTGCCAGTAGTTTATACGGAGTCTCTGGAAACACCATATATTTT
>TRBJ2-1|.|.|TRBV28
CASSQDSYNEQFF
TGTGCCAGCAGTCAAGACTCCTACAATGAGCAGTTCTTC
>TRBJ2-1|TRBD2|.|TRBV20-1
CSASGAGEDYNEQFF
TGCAGTGCTAGTGGGGCGGGGGAAGACTACAATGAGCAGTTCTTC
>TRBJ2-3|.|.|TRBV11-2
CASSLVALTDTQYF
TGTGCCAGCAGCTTAGTAGCGCTCACGGATACGCAGTATTTT
>TRBJ1-2|.|.|TRBV6-5
CASSSSGETPIFGYTF
TGTGCCAGCAGTTCTAGCGGAGAAACGCCCATCTTCGGCTACACCTTC
>TRBJ2-2|.|.|TRBV27
CASKGSPNTGELFF
TGTGCCAGCAAGGGCAGCCCGAACACCGGGGAGCTGTTTTTT
>TRBJ2-7|.|few|TRBV10-3
CAISDFTRNEQYF
TGTGCCATCAGTGATTTTACACGGAACGAGCAGTACTTC
>TRBJ2-7|.|.|TRBV7-3
CASSPGDVSSYEQYF
TGTGCCAGCAGCCCGGGGGATGTTAGCTCCTACGAGCAGTACTTC
>TRBJ1-2|.|.|TRBV13
CASSQESGSNYGYTF
TGTGCCAGCAGCCAGGAGTCAGGATCAAACTATGGCTACACCTTC
>TRBJ2-3|.|once|TRBV2
CASSDWQVMGDTQYF
TGTGCCAGCAGTGACTGGCAGGTCATGGGAGATACGCAGTATTTT
>TRBJ2-7|TRBD1|.|TRBV4-2
CASSQDVTGGFNEQYF
TGTGCCAGCAGCCAAGATGTTACAGGGGGCTTCAACGAGCAGTACTTC
>TRBJ2-7|.|.|TRBV27
CASSFEGNSYEQYF
TGTGCCAGCAGTTTCGAAGGGAACTCCTACGAGCAGTACTTC
>TRBJ2-5|.|.|TRBV29-1
CSDISGGTAQETQYF
TGCAGCGACATATCCGGAGGGACAGCTCAAGAGACCCAGTACTTC
>TRBJ2-5|TRBD1|.|TRBV27
CASSLTTGGGETQYF
TGTGCCAGCAGTTTAACGACAGGGGGCGGAGAGACCCAGTACTTC
>TRBJ2-7|TRBD2|.|TRBV2
CASTNGLAGGTYEQYF
TGTGCCAGCACTAATGGGTTAGCGGGAGGAACCTACGAGCAGTACTTC
>TRBJ2-7|.|.|TRBV7-9
CASSPEESYEQYF
TGTGCCAGCAGCCCGGAGGAATCATACGAGCAGTACTTC
>TRBJ2-5|.|once|TRBV4-1
CASSQAPAVGQETQYF
TGCGCCAGCAGCCAAGCCCCGGCAGTGGGGCAAGAGACCCAGTACTTC
>TRBJ1-1|TRBD1|.|TRBV7-9
CASSYRDSGLGAFF
TGTGCCAGCAGTTACCGGGACAGCGGGCTTGGGGCTTTCTTT
>TRBJ2-3|TRBD1|.|TRBV13
CASSTSGTAFDTQYF
TGTGCCAGCAGCACCTCAGGGACAGCGTTTGATACGCAGTATTTT
>TRBJ2-5|TRBD2|.|TRBV7-2
CASSHPLAGQETQYF
TGTGCCAGCAGCCATCCCCTAGCGGGACAAGAGACCCAGTACTTC
>TRBJ1-2|.|.|TRBV12-3/TRBV12-4
CASSTTGRGGYTF
TGTGCCAGCAGTACCACAGGCCGGGGGGGCTACACCTTC
>TRBJ2-3|TRBD2|.|TRBV6-5
CASSYLLAGGNDTQYF
TGTGCCAGCAGTTACCTCCTAGCGGGAGGGAACGATACGCAGTATTTT
>TRBJ2-1|TRBD1|once|TRBV28
CASSLVWDRDYNEQFF
TGTGCCAGCAGTTTGGTTTGGGACAGGGATTACAATGAGCAGTTCTTC
>TRBJ2-1|.|.|TRBV4-1
CASSQVGPGIDEQFF
TGCGCCAGCAGCCAAGTAGGACCCGGAATCGATGAGCAGTTCTTC
>TRBJ2-6|TRBD1|.|TRBV2
CASSWDSLLSSGANVLTF
TGTGCCAGCAGTTGGGACAGCCTTTTAAGCTCTGGGGCCAACGTCCTGACTTTC
>TRBJ2-3|.|.|TRBV9
CASSAGPDTQYF
TGTGCCAGCAGTGCGGGTCCAGATACGCAGTATTTT
>TRBJ2-7|.|.|TRBV6-2/TRBV6-3
CASSYSPVYEQYF
TGTGCCAGCAGTTACTCGCCGGTCTACGAGCAGTACTTC
>TRBJ2-2|.|.|TRBV12-3/TRBV12-4
CASGFTGELFF
TGTGCCAGCGGGTTCACCGGGGAGCTGTTTTTT
>TRBJ2-7|.|medium-sized|TRBV25-1
CASSEFGAASNEQYF
TGTGCCAGCAGTGAGTTCGGCGCGGCGTCGAACGAGCAGTACTTC
>TRBJ2-2|TRBD2|.|TRBV6-1
CASSEVSGGITGELFF
TGTGCCAGCAGTGAAGTGAGCGGGGGAATCACCGGGGAGCTGTTTTTT
>TRBJ2-5|.|.|TRBV7-6
CASRPPQTGTKQETQYF
TGTGCCAGCAGGCCCCCACAAACCGGGACGAAACAAGAGACCCAGTACTTC
>TRBJ2-7|TRBD2|.|TRBV28
CASSIFSGLPGFSYEQYF
TGTGCCAGCAGTATCTTTAGCGGGCTACCGGGGTTTTCCTACGAGCAGTACTTC
>TRBJ1-2|.|.|TRBV14
CASRPLTADGYTF
TGTGCCAGCAGACCATTGACGGCGGATGGCTACACCTTC
>TRBJ2-1|TRBD1|.|TRBV5-1
CASSSTGSVDEQFF
TGCGCCAGCAGCTCGACAGGGTCGGTTGATGAGCAGTTCTTC
>TRBJ1-2|.|.|TRBV29-1
CSVDGPGYTF
TGCAGCGTTGACGGTCCCGGCTACACCTTC
>TRBJ2-3|.|.|TRBV3-1/TRBV3-2
CASSQGGYYTDTQYF
TGTGCCAGCAGCCAAGGCGGCTATTACACAGATACGCAGTATTTT
>TRBJ1-5|.|.|TRBV28
CASSLAGLSNQPQHF
TGTGCCAGCAGTTTAGCGGGGCTTAGCAATCAGCCCCAGCATTTT
>TRBJ1-1|.|.|TRBV5-6
CASSEVGRGNTEAFF
TGTGCCAGCAGCGAGGTGGGCAGGGGAAACACTGAAGCTTTCTTT
>TRBJ1-4|.|once|TRBV7-9
CASSSSAGPGKLFF
TGTGCCAGCAGCTCCTCAGCAGGTCCGGGAAAACTGTTTTTT
>TRBJ2-5|.|.|TRBV28
CASSLPREVMETQYF
TGTGCCAGCAGTTTACCCAGGGAGGTAATGGAGACCCAGTACTTC
>TRBJ1-3|.|few|TRBV27
CASSFGQGEGNTIYF
TGTGCCAGCAGTTTTGGGCAGGGCGAAGGAAACACCATATATTTT
>TRBJ1-1|.|.|TRBV29-1
CSVEPQGLEAFF
TGCAGCGTTGAGCCCCAGGGCCTTGAAGCTTTCTTT
>TRBJ1-2|TRBD1|.|TRBV27
CASSPRQGAGYGYTF
TGTGCCAGCAGTCCCCGACAGGGGGCGGGCTATGGCTACACCTTC
>TRBJ1-1|.|.|TRBV2
CASSENEHRAPEAFF
TGTGCCAGCAGTGAAAATGAGCACCGTGCCCCTGAAGCTTTCTTT
>TRBJ1-1|.|.|TRBV12-3/TRBV12-4
CASSPQGYTEAFF
TGTGCCAGCAGCCCCCAAGGGTACACTGAAGCTTTCTTT
>TRBJ2-7|.|.|TRBV5-5
CASSFEGDDEQYF
TGTGCCAGCAGCTTCGAAGGGGACGACGAGCAGTACTTC
>TRBJ2-3|TRBD2|.|TRBV7-9
CASSPDGPSGSSTDTQYF
TGTGCCAGCAGCCCAGACGGGCCTAGCGGGTCGAGCACAGATACGCAGTATTTT
>TRBJ2-7|TRBD2|.|TRBV9
CASSVDGLAGVEQYF
TGTGCCAGCAGCGTAGACGGACTAGCGGGAGTCGAGCAGTACTTC
>TRBJ1-5|.|.|TRBV19
CASSTLDSIGNQPQHF
TGTGCCAGTAGTACCTTGGACTCTATCGGCAATCAGCCCCAGCATTTT
>TRBJ1-1|.|.|TRBV5-8
CASSYTVNTEAFF
TGTGCCAGCAGCTATACAGTAAACACTGAAGCTTTCTTT